What follows describes a single TCR beta chain. The CDR3 runs to 16 residues. Germline CDR1 KGHSH, CDR2 LQKENI. Trimming cost V 0 bases and J 2 bases, with 11 bases left between them. Per the original data handling: Using reference gene primer amplification, nucleated cell counts were estimated. The repertoire was sequenced with immunoSEQ multiplex PCR; TCRdb's copy has only in-frame clones and lacks some. D and trimming were read from the DNA, whereas the V and J calls and clone size are those reported in that table. This sample yields 200,000 to 250,000 clones, of which less than 90% are seen a single time; 2.2% belongs to the top ten. This entry belongs to a study of blood T cell repertoires in COVID-19. On the study more broadly: COVID-19 samples collected from the United States, Italy and Spain covered acute and convalescent phases. From T cells, B-cell-depleted T cells, or PBMCs came the material, which was cDNA or gDNA.

The receptor comes from a woman aged 45-65 years with acute or convalescent COVID-19. Sequencing was done on a sample of peripheral blood. The rearrangement joins TRBV18 to TRBJ1-5; D perhaps matches TRBD1 (5 bases). This CDR3 is CASSPPGRGGNQPQHF. The CDR3 DNA sequence: TGTGCCAGCTCACCACCAGGGCGGGGGGGCAATCAGCCCCAGCATTTT.